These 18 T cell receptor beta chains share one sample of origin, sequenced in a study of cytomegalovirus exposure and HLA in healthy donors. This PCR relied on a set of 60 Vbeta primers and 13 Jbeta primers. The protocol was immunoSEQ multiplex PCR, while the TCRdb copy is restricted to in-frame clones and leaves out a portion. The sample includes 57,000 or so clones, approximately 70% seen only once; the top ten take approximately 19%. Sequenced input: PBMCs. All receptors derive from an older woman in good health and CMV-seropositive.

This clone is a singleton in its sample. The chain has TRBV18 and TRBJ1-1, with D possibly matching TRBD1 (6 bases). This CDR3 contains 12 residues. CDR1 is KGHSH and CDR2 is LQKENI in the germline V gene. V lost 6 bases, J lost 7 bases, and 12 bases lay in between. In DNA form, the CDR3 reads TGTGCCAGCTCTACCCGGACAGATGAAGCTTTCTTT. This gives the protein CASSTRTDEAFF.

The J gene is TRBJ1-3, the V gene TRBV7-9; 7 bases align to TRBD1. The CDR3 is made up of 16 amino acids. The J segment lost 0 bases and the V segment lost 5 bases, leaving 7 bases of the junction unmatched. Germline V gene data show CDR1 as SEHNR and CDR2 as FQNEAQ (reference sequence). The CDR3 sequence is CASSPGQQYSGNTIYF. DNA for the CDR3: TGTGCCAGCAGCCCGGGACAGCAATACTCTGGAAACACCATATATTTT.

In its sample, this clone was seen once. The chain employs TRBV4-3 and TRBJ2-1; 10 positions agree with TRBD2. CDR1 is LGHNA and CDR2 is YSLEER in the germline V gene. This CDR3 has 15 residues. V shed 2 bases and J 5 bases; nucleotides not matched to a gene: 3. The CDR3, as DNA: TGCGCCAGCAGCCAAACTAGCGGGGACCACAATGAGCAGTTCTTC. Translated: CASSQTSGDHNEQFF.

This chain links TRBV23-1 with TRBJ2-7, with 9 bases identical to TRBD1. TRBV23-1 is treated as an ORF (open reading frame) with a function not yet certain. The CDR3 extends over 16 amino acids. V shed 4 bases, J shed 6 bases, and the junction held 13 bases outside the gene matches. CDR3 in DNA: TGCGCCAGCAGTCTCAGAGAGGGTGCGACAGGGGGCGAGCAGTACTTC. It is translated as CASSLREGATGGEQYF.

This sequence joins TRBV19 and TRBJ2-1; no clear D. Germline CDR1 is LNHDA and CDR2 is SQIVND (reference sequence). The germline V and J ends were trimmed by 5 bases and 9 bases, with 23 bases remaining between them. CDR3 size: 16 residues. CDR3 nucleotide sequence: TGTGCCAGTAGTCCGGCGACAAGGTCCATCTTCAGTGAGCAGTTCTTC. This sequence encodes CASSPATRSIFSEQFF.

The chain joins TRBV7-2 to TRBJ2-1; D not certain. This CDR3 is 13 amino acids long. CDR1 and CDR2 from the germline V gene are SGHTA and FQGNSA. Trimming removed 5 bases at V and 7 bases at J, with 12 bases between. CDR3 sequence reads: CASSPWLYNEQFF. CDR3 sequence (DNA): TGTGCCAGCAGCCCCTGGCTTTATAATGAGCAGTTCTTC.

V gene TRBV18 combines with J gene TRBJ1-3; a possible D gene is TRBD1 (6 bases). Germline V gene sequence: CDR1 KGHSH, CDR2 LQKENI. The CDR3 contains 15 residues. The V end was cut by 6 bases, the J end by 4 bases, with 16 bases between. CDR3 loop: CASSTGIPSGNTIYF. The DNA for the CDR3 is TGTGCCAGCTCTACAGGGATCCCCTCAGGAAACACCATATATTTT.

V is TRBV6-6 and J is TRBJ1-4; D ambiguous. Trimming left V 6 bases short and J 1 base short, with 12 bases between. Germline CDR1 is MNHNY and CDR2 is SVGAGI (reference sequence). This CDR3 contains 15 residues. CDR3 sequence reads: CASSLRPITNEKLFF. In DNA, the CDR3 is TGTGCCAGCAGCTTGCGTCCGATAACTAATGAAAAACTGTTTTTT.

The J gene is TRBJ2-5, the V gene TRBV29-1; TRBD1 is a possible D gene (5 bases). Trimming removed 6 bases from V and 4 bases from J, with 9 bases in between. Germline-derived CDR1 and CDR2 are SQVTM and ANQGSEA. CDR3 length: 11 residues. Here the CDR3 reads CSVERGETQYF. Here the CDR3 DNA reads TGCAGCGTGGAAAGGGGAGAGACCCAGTACTTC.

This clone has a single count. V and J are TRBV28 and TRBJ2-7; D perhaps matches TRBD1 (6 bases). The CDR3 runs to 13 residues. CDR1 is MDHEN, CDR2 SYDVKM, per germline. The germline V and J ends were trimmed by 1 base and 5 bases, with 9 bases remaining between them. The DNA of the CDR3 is TGTGCCAGCAGTTTATTGGGGGCCCACGAGCAGTACTTC. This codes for CASSLLGAHEQYF.

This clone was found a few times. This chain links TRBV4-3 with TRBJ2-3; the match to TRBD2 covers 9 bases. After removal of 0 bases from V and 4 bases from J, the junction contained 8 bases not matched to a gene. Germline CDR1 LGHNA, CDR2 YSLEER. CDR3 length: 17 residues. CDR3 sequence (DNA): TGCGCCAGCAGCCAAGATAGAGCGGGGGGTCAATCAGATACGCAGTATTTT. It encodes CASSQDRAGGQSDTQYF.

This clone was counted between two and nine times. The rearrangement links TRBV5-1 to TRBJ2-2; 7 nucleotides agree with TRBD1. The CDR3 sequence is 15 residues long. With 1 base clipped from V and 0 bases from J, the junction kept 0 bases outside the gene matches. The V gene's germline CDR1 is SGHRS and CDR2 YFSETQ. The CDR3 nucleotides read TGCGCCAGCAGCTTGCAGGGGGCGAACACCGGGGAGCTGTTTTTT. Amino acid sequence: CASSLQGANTGELFF. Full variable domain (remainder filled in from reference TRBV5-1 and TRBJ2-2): KAGVTQTPRYLIKTRGQQVTLSCSPISGHRSVSWYQQTPGQGLQFLFEYFSETQRNKGNFPGRFSGRQFSNSRSEMNVSTLELGDSALYLCASSLQGANTGELFFGEGSRLTVL.

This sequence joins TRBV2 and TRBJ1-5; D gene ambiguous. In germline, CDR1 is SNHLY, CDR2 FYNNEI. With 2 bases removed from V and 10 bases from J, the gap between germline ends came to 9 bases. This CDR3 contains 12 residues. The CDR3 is CASSETRNPQHF. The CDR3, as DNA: TGTGCCAGCAGTGAAACCAGAAACCCCCAGCATTTT.

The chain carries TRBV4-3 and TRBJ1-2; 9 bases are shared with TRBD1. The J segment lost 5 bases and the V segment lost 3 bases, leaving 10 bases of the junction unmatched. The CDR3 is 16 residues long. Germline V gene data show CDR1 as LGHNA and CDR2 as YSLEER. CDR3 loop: CASSQETGGVGYGYTF. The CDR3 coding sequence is TGCGCCAGCAGCCAGGAAACAGGGGGCGTCGGGTATGGCTACACCTTC.

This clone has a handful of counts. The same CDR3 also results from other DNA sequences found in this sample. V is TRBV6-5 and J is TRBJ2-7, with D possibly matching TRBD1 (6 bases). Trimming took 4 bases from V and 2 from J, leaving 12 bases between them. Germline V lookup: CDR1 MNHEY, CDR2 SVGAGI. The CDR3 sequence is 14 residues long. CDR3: CASSSTGTPYEQYF. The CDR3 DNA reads TGTGCCAGCAGTTCGACCGGGACACCCTACGAGCAGTACTTC.

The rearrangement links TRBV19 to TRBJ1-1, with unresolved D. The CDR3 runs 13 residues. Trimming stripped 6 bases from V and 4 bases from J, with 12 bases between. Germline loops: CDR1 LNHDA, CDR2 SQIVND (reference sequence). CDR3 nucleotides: TGTGCCAGTAGCCACCCGGCGGGCACTGAAGCTTTCTTT. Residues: CASSHPAGTEAFF.

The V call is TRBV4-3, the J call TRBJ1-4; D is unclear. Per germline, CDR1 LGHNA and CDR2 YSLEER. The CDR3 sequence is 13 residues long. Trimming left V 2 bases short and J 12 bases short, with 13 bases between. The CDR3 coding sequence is TGCGCCAGCAGCCAACAATTAGCGGCAGAACTGTTTTTT. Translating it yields CASSQQLAAELFF.

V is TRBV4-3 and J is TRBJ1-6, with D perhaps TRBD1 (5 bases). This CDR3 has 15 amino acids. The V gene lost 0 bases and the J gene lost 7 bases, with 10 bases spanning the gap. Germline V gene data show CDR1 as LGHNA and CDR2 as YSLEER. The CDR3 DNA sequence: TGCGCCAGCAGCCAAGAACACAGGATGAATTCACCCCTCCACTTT. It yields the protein CASSQEHRMNSPLHF.